Below, 26 T cell receptor beta chains from the same sample are listed, as sequenced in a study of tumor-infiltrating lymphocytes in primary liver carcinoma. A primer matching the constant region was used to make TCR beta cDNA from approximately 520 ng of total RNA. What produced the TCR beta libraries was three nested multiplex PCR rounds using slightly modified ARM-PCR. A C-beta reverse primer and TRBV1-TRBV30 forward primers served in each of the first two PCR rounds, at approximately 10 cycles apiece. One entry per CDR3 protein, called by TCRdb with MiXCR from the multiplex PCR reads. This table has roughly 180,000 distinct CDR3 sequences, approximately 60% appearing once. Germline DNA was also extracted, and blood RNA was taken from unsorted whole blood. Input material: peripheral blood. The receptors shown here come from a man aged 35 to 55 with primary liver carcinoma and hepatitis B virus infection.

A remark on this clonotype: A junction end diverges from the germline sequence, so it may reflect a read error. V usage is TRBV6-5 and J usage is TRBJ2-7; D possibly corresponds to TRBD1 (5 bases). The CDR3 spans 17 residues. CDR1 and CDR2 from the germline V gene are MNHEY and SVGAGI. In nucleotides, the CDR3 is TGTGCCAGCAGTTACTCTGGGCCAGGGTCGTTCACCTATGAGCAGTACTTC. Amino acid sequence: CASSYSGPGSFTYEQYF.

This clonotype is a singleton in its sample. An end of the junction does not agree with germline; a read error may underlie this. The chain recombines TRBV11-2 with TRBJ2-7, with 9 bases that match TRBD2. The CDR3 has 16 amino acids. CDR1 is SGHAT and CDR2 is FQNNGV in the germline V gene. CDR3 nucleotide sequence: TGTGTCAGCAGCTCAACAAGCGCGGGAGGGCCCGACGAGCAGTACTTC. Its translation is CVSSSTSAGGPDEQYF.

Concerning this clonotype: At one of its ends the junction is not consistent with the germline gene, which may arise from a read error. The chain couples TRBV28 to TRBJ1-6; 7 bases fit TRBD1. Per the germline V gene, CDR1 is MDHEN and CDR2 is SYDVKM. The CDR3 spans 12 residues. The CDR3, as DNA: TGTACCAGCGGGGACAGTAATTCACCCCTCCACTTT. Translating it yields CTSGDSNSPLHF.

The chain joins TRBV14 to TRBJ1-1; the match to TRBD1 covers 7 bases. J lost 6 bases, V lost 4 bases, and 5 bases had no gene match. This CDR3 contains 13 residues. Germline loops: CDR1 SGHDN, CDR2 FVKESK. The CDR3 DNA reads TGTGCCAGCAGCCGACAGGGTACCTCTGAAGCTTTCTTT. The encoded protein is CASSRQGTSEAFF.

Concerning this clonotype itself: Germline is not matched at one junction end, which may reflect a read error. The chain links TRBV11-2 to TRBJ2-7, with a tentative D call TRBD2 (6 bases). The germline CDR1 and CDR2 sequences are SGHAT and FQNNGV. The CDR3 loop spans 15 amino acids. CDR3 amino acids: CVSSLVAGGFYEQYF. The CDR3 nucleotides read TGTGTCAGCAGCTTAGTTGCTGGAGGGTTTTACGAGCAGTACTTC.

The table lists this clonotype with a count of one. The chain employs TRBV12-3 or TRBV12-4 and TRBJ2-1, with 12 bases fitting TRBD1. The CDR3 totals 14 residues. Unmatched junction bases numbered 12, after V lost 9 bases and J lost 12 bases. CDR3 nucleotides: TGTGCCAGTACCCTGGGACAGGGGGCTTCGGGGCAGTTCTTC. It encodes CASTLGQGASGQFF.

About this clonotype: A much larger clone is a single base away; this may be a read error. The V gene is TRBV11-2, the J gene TRBJ2-3, with D perhaps matching TRBD1 (6 bases). This CDR3 spans 15 amino acids. The V end lost 0 bases, the J end lost 8 bases, and 15 bases lay between the germline ends. Germline V gene lookup returns CDR1 SGHAT and CDR2 FQNNGV. In DNA, the CDR3 is TGTGCCAGCAGCTTAGAGGTTGGGGGCCAGGCTACGCAGTATTTT. It codes for CASSLEVGGQATQYF.

This clonotype was observed a single time. This clone may be a read error of a much larger clone one base away. V usage is TRBV6-2 or TRBV6-3 and J usage is TRBJ1-1; D gene uncertain. CDR1 is MNHEY and CDR2 is SVGEGT in the germline V gene. This CDR3 is 12 amino acids long. Here the CDR3 reads CPSSLTATEAFF. The CDR3 nucleotides are TGTCCCAGCAGTTTGACGGCCACTGAAGCTTTCTTT.

V usage is TRBV28 and J usage is TRBJ1-6, with unresolved D. CDR1 MDHEN and CDR2 SYDVKM come from the germline V gene. Trimming stripped 6 bases from V and 3 bases from J, with 9 bases between. CDR3 length equals 14 residues. CDR3 nucleotide sequence: TGTGCCAGCAGCCTTATCAGCTATAATTCACCCCTCCACTTT. Translating it yields CASSLISYNSPLHF.

The chain combines TRBV14 with TRBJ2-1; tentatively, D is TRBD2 (5 bases). V was trimmed by 10 bases and J by 1 base, leaving 23 bases between them. The CDR3 consists of 17 residues. Germline CDR1 SGHDN, CDR2 FVKESK. CDR3 in amino acids: CAITAVQRRYSYNEQFF. DNA for the CDR3: TGTGCCATTACAGCGGTCCAGAGAAGATATTCCTACAATGAGCAGTTCTTC. Full variable domain (missing parts from reference TRBV14 and TRBJ2-1): EAGVTQFPSHSVIEKGQTVTLRCDPISGHDNLYWYRRVMGKEIKFLLHFVKESKQDESGMPNNRFLAERTGGTYSTLKVQPAELEDSGVYFCAITAVQRRYSYNEQFFGPGTRLTVL.

With regard to this clonotype: A much larger clone lies one base from this, so it may be a read error. The chain is built from TRBV6-6 and TRBJ1-1; D gene ambiguous. Germline V gene sequence: CDR1 MNHNY, CDR2 SVGAGI (reference sequence). Trimming shortened V by 10 bases and J by 1 base, and 13 bases separated the two germline ends. There are 13 residues in the CDR3. The CDR3 region has the DNA TGTGCCAACAGCCCCGTACGGAACACTGAAGCTTTCTTT. Amino acids: CANSPVRNTEAFF.

A remark on this clonotype: A much larger clone is a single base away; this may be a read error. The chain joins TRBV6-5 to TRBJ1-5; no definite D call. This CDR3 is 14 amino acids long. Looked up from germline, CDR1 is MNHEY and CDR2 is SVGAGI. Written as DNA, the CDR3 is TGTGCCAGCAGTCCAGCACTTAGCATTCAGCCCCAGCATTTT. Protein sequence: CASSPALSIQPQHF.

About this clonotype: Germline and junction disagree at one end, which may indicate a read error. The rearrangement joins TRBV29-1 to TRBJ2-2, with D perhaps matching TRBD2 (5 bases). There are 17 residues in the CDR3. The V gene's germline CDR1 is SQVTM and CDR2 ANQGSEA. CDR3 nucleotides: TGCAGCGTTGAACCCCCTTGTGCGCCCCGCGAACACCTGGGAGCTGTTTTT. This sequence encodes CSVEPPCAPREHLGAVF.

The genes are TRBV7-8 and TRBJ2-3; TRBD2 aligns across 7 bases. CDR1 and CDR2 from the germline V gene are SGHVS and FQNEAQ. Trimming cost V 6 bases and J 2 bases; bases outside gene matches: 11. CDR3 length: 16 residues. CDR3 DNA: TGTGCCAGCAGTCAAACCGGGACTATTAACACAGATACGCAGTATTTT. Protein: CASSQTGTINTDTQYF.

The rearrangement links TRBV4-2 to TRBJ2-7; TRBD2 aligns across 11 bases. Germline CDR1 is LGHNA and CDR2 is YNFKEQ. V lost 0 bases, J lost 5 bases, and 6 bases stayed unmatched. This CDR3 contains 16 residues. In nucleotides, the CDR3 is TGTGCCAGCAGCCAAGAAACTAGCGGGAGTCTACACGAGCAGTACTTC. The encoded protein is CASSQETSGSLHEQYF.

The chain combines TRBV29-1 with TRBJ1-2; D gene uncertain. CDR3 length equals 13 residues. CDR1 and CDR2 (germline): SQVTM, ANQGSEA. V was shortened by 1 base and J by 7 bases, with 13 bases between the two germline ends. The CDR3 sequence is CSVEGGWASGYTF. The CDR3 bases are TGCAGCGTTGAAGGTGGTTGGGCCTCTGGCTACACCTTC.

V usage is TRBV4-1 and J usage is TRBJ2-3; 7 bases are shared with TRBD2. Trimming cost V 0 bases and J 5 bases; bases outside gene matches: 5. The CDR3 runs to 15 residues. From germline, CDR1 is MGHRA and CDR2 YSYEKL. The CDR3: CASSQEASGIDTQYF. In DNA form, the CDR3 reads TGCGCCAGCAGCCAAGAGGCTAGCGGTATAGATACGCAGTATTTT.

As regards this clonotype: The junction does not match germline at one end; this may be a read error. This chain connects TRBV11-2 to TRBJ2-2; D not resolved. Germline CDR1 reads SGHAT; CDR2 reads FQNNGV. The CDR3 is 14 amino acids. CDR3 nucleotides: TGTGCCAGCAGCATAGATCGATACACCGGGGAGCTGTTTTTT. As protein: CASSIDRYTGELFF. The full variable domain, its missing parts supplied by reference TRBV11-2 and TRBJ2-2, is EAGVAQSPRYKIIEKRQSVAFWCNPISGHATLYWYQQILGQGPKLLIQFQNNGVVDDSQLPKDRFSAERLKGVDSTLKIQPAKLEDSAVYLCASSIDRYTGELFFGEGSRLTVL.

V is TRBV4-1 and J is TRBJ2-7; possible D gene TRBD2, 5 bases. Germline-derived CDR1 and CDR2 are MGHRA and YSYEKL. The CDR3 spans 15 residues. Trimming cost V 1 base and J 0 bases, with 10 bases left between them. Here the CDR3 DNA reads TGCGCCAGCAGCCAAGTGGGAGTAGGCTCCTACGAGCAGTACTTC. Translating it yields CASSQVGVGSYEQYF.

This clonotype was seen many times. This chain links TRBV11-2 with TRBJ2-3, with TRBD2 matching 10 bases. There are 15 residues in the CDR3. V was clipped by 1 base and J by 5 bases; unmatched bases: 3. CDR1 is SGHAT and CDR2 is FQNNGV in the germline V gene. Here the CDR3 DNA reads TGTGCCAGCAGCTTAGGAGCTAGCGGGAGAGATACGCAGTATTTT. This codes for CASSLGASGRDTQYF.

As to this clonotype: The junction does not match germline at one end; this may be a read error. The chain links TRBV6-6 to TRBJ2-1; either TRBD1 or TRBD2 may fit D (5 bases each). Germline assignment: CDR1 MNHNY and CDR2 SVGAGI (reference sequence). This CDR3 region has 16 residues. The CDR3 here is CASSRPSAGQGNVQFF. In nucleotides, the CDR3 is TGTGCCAGCAGCCGGCCATCGGCGGGCCAGGGTAATGTGCAGTTCTTC.

On this clonotype: The junction shows a germline mismatch at one end, possibly a read error. J is TRBJ1-2 and V is TRBV5-4; no definite D call. CDR3 length: 12 residues. Looked up from germline, CDR1 is SGHNT and CDR2 is YYREEE (reference sequence). The CDR3 reads CAGSLRTYGYTF. For the CDR3, the DNA is TGTGCCGGCAGTCTTAGAACGTATGGCTACACCTTC.

Worth noting for this clonotype: Likely a read error: the CDR3 ends without its conserved phenylalanine or tryptophan. J is TRBJ2-2 and V is TRBV11-2; D call uncertain. From germline, CDR1 is SGHAT and CDR2 FQNNGV. This CDR3 is 15 amino acids long. The chain's CDR3 is CASGFAAGRTGELFS. The CDR3 DNA reads as TGTGCCAGCGGCTTTGCCGCAGGCCGGACCGGGGAGCTGTTTTCT.

As to this clonotype: This likely comes from a read error, as the CDR3 has no conserved phenylalanine or tryptophan at its end. This chain's CDR3 is CASSLDRENSPLHI. The CDR3 DNA is TGTGCCAGCAGCCTTGACAGGGAAAATTCACCCCTCCACATT. The rearrangement links TRBV6-5 to TRBJ1-6, with TRBD1 identical over 7 bases. In germline, CDR1 is MNHEY, CDR2 SVGAGI. Trimming cost V 6 bases and J 7 bases; bases outside gene matches: 6. The CDR3 covers 14 residues.

On this clonotype itself: This may arise from a read error, as a much more abundant clone is one base away. This chain joins TRBV12-3 or TRBV12-4 and TRBJ1-3, with a weak D call TRBD1 (5 bases). CDR3 length: 15 residues. V lost 3 bases and J lost 3, with 12 bases in between. The CDR3 sequence is CASSFGGGDGNTIYF. In DNA form, the CDR3 reads TGTGCCAGCAGTTTTGGTGGGGGAGATGGAAACACCATATATTTT.

This CDR3 reads CASSHPGGSYEQYF. CDR3 nucleotides: TGTGCCAGCAGCCACCCAGGGGGTTCCTACGAGCAGTACTTC. V usage is TRBV14 and J usage is TRBJ2-7; TRBD1 matches 7 bases. V trimming: 3 bases; J trimming: 1 base; junction bases outside the gene matches: 3. The CDR3 runs 14 residues. Germline V gene sequence: CDR1 SGHDN, CDR2 FVKESK.